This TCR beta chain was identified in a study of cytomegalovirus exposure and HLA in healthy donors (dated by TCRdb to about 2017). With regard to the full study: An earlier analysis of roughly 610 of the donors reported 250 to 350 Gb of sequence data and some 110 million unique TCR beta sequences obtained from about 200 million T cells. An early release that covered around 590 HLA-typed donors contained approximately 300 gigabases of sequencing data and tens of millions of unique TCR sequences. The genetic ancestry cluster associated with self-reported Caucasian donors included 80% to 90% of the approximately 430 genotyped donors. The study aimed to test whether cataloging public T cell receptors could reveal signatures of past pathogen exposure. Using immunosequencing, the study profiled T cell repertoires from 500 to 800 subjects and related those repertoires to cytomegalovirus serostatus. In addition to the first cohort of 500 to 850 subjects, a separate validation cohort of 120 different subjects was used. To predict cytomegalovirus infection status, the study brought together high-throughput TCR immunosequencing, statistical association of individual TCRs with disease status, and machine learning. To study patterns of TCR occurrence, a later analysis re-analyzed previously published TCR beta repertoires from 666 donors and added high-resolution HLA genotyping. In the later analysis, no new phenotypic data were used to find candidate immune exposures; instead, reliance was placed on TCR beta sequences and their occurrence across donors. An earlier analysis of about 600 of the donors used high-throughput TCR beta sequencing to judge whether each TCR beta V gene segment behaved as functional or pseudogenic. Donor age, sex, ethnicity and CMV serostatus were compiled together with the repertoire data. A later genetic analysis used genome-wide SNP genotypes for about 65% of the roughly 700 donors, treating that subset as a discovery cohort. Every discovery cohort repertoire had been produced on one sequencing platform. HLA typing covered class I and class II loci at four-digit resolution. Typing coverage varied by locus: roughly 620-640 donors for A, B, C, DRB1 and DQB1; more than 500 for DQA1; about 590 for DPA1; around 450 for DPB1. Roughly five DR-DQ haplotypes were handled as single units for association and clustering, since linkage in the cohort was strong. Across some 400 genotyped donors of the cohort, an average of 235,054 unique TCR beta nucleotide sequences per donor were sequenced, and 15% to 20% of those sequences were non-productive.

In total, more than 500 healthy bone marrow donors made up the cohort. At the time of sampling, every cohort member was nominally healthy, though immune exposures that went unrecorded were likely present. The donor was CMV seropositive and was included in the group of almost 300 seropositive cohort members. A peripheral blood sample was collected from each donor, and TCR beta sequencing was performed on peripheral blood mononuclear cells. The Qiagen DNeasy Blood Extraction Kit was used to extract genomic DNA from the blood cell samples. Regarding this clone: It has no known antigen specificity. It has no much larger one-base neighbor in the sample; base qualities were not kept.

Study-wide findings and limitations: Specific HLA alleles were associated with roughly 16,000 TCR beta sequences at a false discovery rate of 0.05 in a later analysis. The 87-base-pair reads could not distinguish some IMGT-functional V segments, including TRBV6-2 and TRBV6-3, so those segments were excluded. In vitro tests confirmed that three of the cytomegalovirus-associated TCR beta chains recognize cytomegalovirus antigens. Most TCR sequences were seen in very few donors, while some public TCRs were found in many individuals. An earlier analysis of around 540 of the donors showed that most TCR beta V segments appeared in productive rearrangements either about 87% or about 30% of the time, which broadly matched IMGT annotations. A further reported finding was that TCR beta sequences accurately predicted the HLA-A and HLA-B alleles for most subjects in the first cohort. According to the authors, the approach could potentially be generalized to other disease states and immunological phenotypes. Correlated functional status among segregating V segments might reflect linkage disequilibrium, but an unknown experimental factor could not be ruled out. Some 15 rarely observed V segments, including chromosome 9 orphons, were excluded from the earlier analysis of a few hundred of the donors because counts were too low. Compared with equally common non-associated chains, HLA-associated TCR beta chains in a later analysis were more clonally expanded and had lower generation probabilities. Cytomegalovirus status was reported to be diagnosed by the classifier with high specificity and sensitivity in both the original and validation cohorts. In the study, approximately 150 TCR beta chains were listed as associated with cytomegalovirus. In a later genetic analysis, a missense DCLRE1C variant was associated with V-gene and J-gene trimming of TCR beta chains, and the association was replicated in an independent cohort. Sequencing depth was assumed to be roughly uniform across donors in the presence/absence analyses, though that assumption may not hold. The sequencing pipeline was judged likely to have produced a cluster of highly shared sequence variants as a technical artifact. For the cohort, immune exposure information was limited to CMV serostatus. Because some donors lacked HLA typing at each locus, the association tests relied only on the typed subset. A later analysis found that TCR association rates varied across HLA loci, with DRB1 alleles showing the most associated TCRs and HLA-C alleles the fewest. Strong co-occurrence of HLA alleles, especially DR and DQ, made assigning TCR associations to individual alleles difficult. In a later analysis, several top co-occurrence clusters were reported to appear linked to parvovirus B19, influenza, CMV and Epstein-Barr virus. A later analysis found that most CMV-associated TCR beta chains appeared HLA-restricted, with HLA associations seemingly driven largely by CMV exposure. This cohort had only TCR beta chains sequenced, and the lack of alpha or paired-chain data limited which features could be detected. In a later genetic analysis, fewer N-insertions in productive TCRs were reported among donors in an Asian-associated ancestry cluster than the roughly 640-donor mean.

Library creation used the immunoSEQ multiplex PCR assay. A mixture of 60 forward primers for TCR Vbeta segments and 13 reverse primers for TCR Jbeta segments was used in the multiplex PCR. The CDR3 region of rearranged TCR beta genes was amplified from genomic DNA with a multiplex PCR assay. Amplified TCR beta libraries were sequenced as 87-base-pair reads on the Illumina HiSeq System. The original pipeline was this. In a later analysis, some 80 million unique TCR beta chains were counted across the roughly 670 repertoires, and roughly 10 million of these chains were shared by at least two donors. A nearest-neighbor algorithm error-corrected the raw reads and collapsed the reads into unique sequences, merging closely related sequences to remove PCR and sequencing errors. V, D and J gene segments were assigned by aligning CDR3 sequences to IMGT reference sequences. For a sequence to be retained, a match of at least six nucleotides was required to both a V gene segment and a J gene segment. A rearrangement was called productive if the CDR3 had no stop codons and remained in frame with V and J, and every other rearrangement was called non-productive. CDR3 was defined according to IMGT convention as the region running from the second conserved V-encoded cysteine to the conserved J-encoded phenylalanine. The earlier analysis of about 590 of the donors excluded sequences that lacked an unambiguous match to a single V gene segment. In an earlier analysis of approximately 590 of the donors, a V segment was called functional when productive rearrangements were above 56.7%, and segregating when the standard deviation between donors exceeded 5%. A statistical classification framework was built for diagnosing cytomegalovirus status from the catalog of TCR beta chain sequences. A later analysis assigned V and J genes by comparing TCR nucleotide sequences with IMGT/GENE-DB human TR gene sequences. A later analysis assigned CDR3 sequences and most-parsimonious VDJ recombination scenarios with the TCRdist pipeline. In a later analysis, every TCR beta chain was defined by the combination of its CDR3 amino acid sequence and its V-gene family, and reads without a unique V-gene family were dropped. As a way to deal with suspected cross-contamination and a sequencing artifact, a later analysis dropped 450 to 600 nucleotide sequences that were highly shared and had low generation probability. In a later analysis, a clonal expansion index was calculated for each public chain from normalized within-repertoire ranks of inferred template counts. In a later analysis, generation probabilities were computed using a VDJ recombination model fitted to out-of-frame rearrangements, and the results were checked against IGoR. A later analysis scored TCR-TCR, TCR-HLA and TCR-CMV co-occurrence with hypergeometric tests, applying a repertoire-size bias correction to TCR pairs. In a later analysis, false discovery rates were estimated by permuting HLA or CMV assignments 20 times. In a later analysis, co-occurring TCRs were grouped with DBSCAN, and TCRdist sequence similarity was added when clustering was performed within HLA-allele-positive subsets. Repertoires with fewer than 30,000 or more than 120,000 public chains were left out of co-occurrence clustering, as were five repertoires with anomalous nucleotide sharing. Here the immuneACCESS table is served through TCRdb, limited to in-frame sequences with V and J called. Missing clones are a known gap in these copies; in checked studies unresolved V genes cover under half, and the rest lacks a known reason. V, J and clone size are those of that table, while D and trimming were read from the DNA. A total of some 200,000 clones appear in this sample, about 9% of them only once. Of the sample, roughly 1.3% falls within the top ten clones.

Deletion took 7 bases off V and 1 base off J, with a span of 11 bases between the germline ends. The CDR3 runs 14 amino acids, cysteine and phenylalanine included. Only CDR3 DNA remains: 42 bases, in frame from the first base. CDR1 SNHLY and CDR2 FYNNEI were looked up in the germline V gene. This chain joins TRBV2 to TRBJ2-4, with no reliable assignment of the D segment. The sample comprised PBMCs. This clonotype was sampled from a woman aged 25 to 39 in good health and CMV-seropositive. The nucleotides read TGTGCCAGCATAGAGGAGCTTGCCAAAAACATTCAGTACTTC. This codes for CASIEELAKNIQYF.